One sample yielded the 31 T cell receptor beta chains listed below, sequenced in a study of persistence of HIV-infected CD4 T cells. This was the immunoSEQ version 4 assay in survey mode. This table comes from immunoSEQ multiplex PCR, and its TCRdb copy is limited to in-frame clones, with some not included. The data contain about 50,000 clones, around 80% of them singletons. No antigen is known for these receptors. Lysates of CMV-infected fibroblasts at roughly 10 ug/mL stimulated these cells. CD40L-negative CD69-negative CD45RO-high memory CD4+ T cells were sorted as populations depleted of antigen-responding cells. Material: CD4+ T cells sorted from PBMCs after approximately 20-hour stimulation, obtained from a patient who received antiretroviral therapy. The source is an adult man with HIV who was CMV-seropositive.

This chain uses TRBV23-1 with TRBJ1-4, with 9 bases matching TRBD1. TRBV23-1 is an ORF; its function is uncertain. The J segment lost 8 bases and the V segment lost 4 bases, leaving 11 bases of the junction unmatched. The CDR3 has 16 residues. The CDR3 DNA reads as TGCGCCAGCAGTCCTCGACCGGGACAGGGAGGGGAAAAACTGTTTTTT. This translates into CASSPRPGQGGEKLFF.

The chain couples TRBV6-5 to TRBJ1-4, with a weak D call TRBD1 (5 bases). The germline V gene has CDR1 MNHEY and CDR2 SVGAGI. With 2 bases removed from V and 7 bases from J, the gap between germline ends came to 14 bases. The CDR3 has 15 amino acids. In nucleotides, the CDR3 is TGTGCCAGCAGTTACGGGGCAACTCCTGGTGAAAAACTGTTTTTT. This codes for CASSYGATPGEKLFF.

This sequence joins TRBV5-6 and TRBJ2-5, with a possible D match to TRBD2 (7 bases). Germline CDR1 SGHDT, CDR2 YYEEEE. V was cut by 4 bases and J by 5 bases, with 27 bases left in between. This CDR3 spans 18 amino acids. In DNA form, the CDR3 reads TGTGCCAGCAGCGACTTAACGGATGGGGGGGCATCGCGGGAGACCCAGTACTTC. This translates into CASSDLTDGGASRETQYF.

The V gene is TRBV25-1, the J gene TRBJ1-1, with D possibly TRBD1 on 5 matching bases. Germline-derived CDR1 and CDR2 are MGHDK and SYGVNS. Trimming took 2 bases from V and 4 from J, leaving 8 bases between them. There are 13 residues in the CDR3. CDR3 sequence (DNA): TGTGCCAGCAGTGAAGGGGACGGCACTGAAGCTTTCTTT. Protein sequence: CASSEGDGTEAFF.

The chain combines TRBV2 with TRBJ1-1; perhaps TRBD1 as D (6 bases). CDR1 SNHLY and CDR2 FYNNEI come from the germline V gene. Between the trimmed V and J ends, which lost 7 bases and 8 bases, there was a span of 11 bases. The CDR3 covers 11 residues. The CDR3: CASKQGSEAFF. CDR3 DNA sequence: TGTGCCAGCAAACAGGGCTCAGAAGCTTTCTTT. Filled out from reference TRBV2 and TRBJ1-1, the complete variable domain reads EPEVTQTPSHQVTQMGQEVILRCVPISNHLYFYWYRQILGQKVEFLVSFYNNEISEKSEIFDDQFSVERPDGSNFTLKIRSTKLEDSAMYFCASKQGSEAFFGQGTRLTVV.

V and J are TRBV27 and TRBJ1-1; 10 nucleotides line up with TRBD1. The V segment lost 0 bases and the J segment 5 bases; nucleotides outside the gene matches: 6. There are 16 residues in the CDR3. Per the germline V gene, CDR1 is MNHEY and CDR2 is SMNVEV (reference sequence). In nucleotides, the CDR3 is TGTGCCAGCAGTTTATCCGCCGGGACAGGGGTAACTGAAGCTTTCTTT. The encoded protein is CASSLSAGTGVTEAFF.

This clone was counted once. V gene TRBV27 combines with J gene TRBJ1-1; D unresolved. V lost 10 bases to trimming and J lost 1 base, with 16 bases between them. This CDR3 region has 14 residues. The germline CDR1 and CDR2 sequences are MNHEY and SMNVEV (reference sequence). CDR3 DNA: TGTGCCACCCATAGAGTATTTCCGAACACTGAAGCTTTCTTT. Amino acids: CATHRVFPNTEAFF.

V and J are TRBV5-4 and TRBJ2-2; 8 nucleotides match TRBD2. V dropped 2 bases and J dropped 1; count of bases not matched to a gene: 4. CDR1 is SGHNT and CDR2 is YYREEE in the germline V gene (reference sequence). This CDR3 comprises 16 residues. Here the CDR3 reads CASSLPGGMNTGELFF. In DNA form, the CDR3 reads TGTGCCAGCAGCTTACCGGGAGGGATGAACACCGGGGAGCTGTTTTTT.

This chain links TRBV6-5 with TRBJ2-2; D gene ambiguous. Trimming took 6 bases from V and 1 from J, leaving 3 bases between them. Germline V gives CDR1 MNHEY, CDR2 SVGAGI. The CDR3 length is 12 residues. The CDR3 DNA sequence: TGTGCCAGCAGGGGGAACACCGGGGAGCTGTTTTTT. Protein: CASRGNTGELFF.

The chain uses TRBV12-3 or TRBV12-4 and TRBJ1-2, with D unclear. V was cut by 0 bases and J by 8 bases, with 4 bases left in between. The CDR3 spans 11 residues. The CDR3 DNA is TGTGCCAGCAGTTTAGCGGGGGGCTACACCTTC. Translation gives CASSLAGGYTF.

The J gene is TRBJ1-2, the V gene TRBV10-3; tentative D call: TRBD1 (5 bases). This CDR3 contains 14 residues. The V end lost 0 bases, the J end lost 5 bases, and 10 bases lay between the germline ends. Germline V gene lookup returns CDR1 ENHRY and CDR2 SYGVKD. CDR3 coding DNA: TGTGCCATCAGTGAGTCGTCTCGGGGGTATGGCTACACCTTC. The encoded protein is CAISESSRGYGYTF.

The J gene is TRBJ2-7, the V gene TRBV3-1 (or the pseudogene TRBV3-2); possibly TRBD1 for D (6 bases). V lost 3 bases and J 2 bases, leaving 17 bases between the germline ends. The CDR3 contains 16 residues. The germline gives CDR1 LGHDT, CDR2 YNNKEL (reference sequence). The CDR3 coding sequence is TGTGCCAGCAGCCACCATGGACAGCGAGAAACCTACGAGCAGTACTTC. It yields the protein CASSHHGQRETYEQYF.

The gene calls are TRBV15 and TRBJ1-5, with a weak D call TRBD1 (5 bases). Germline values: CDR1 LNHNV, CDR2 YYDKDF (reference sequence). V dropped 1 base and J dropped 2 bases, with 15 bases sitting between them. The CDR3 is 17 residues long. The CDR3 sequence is CATSRGEGRQGNQPQHF. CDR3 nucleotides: TGTGCCACCAGCAGAGGCGAGGGGCGTCAAGGCAATCAGCCCCAGCATTTT.

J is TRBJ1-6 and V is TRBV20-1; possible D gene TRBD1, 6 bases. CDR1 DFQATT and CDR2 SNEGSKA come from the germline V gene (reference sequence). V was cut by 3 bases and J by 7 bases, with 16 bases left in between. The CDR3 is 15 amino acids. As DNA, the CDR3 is TGCAGTGCTAGTATTACGGGGGGCGGCAATTCACCCCTCCACTTT. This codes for CSASITGGGNSPLHF.

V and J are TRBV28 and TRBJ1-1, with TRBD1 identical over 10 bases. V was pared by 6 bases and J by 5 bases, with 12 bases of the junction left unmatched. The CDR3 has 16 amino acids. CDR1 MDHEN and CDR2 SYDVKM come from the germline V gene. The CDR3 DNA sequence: TGTGCCAGCAGATATACCCCGGGACAGGGGAATACTGAAGCTTTCTTT. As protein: CASRYTPGQGNTEAFF. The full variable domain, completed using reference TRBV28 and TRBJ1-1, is DVKVTQSSRYLVKRTGEKVFLECVQDMDHENMFWYRQDPGLGLRLIYFSYDVKMKEKGDIPEGYSVSREKKERFSLILESASTNQTSMYLCASRYTPGQGNTEAFFGQGTRLTVV.

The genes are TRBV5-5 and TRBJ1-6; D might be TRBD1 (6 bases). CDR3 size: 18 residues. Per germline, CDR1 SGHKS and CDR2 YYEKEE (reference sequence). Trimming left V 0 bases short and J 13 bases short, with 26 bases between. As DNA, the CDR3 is TGTGCCAGCAGCTTGGTAGGAACAGGGACATCGTCTGATCACCCCCTCCACTTT. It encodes CASSLVGTGTSSDHPLHF.

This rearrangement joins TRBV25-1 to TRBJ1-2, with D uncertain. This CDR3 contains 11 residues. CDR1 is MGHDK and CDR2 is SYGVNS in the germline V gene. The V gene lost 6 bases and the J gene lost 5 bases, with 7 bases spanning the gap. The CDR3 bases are TGTGCCAGCAGAAGGAATTATGGCTACACCTTC. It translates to CASRRNYGYTF.

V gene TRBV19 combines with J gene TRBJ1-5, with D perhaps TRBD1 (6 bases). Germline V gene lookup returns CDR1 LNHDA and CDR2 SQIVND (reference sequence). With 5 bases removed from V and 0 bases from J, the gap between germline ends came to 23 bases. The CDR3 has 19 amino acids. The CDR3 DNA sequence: TGTGCCAGTAGTTCCCGGGACAAGGTGTACGGGTATAGCAATCAGCCCCAGCATTTT. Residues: CASSSRDKVYGYSNQPQHF.

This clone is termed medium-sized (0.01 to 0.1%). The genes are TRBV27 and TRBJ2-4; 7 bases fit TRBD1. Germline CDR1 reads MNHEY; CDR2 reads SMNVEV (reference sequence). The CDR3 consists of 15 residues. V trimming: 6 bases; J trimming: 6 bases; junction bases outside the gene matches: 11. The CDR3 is CASSPRDRMRNIQYF. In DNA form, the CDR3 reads TGTGCCAGCAGCCCCCGGGACAGAATGAGAAACATTCAGTACTTC.

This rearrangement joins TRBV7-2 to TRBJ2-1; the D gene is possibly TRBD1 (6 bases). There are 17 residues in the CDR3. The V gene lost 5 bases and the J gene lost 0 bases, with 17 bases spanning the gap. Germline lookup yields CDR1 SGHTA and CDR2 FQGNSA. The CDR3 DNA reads TGTGCCAGCAGCCTTTTACCCGACAGGAGCTCCTACAATGAGCAGTTCTTC. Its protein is CASSLLPDRSSYNEQFF. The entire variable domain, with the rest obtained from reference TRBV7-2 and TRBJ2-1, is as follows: GAGVSQSPSNKVTEKGKDVELRCDPISGHTALYWYRQSLGQGLEFLIYFQGNSAPDKSGLPSDRFSAERTGGSVSTLTIQRTQQEDSAVYLCASSLLPDRSSYNEQFFGPGTRLTVL.

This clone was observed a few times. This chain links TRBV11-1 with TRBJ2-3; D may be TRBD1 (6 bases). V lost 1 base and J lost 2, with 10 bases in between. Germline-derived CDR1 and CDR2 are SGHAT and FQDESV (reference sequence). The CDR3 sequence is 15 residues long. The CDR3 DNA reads TGTGCCAGCAGCTTAGAGGGACACTACACAGATACGCAGTATTTT. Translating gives CASSLEGHYTDTQYF.

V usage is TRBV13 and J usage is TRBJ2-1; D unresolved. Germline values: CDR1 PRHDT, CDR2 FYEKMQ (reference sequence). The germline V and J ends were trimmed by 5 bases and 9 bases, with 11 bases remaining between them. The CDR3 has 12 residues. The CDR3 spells CASSQVRLEQFF. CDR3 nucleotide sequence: TGTGCCAGCAGCCAAGTGCGTCTTGAGCAGTTCTTC.

The CDR3 coding sequence is TGTGCCAGCAGTGTTACACAGGGTAGAAATCAGCCCCAGCATTTT. Its translation is CASSVTQGRNQPQHF. The rearrangement links TRBV2 to TRBJ1-5, with D possibly being TRBD1 (6 bases). V lost 4 bases, J lost 4 bases, and 14 bases lay in between. CDR1 and CDR2 (germline): SNHLY, FYNNEI. The CDR3 loop spans 15 amino acids.

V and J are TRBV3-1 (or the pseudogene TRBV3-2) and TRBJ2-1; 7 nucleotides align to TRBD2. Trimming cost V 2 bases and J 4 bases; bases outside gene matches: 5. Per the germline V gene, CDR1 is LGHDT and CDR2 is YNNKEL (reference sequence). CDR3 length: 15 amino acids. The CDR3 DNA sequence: TGTGCCAGCAGCCAATACGGGGGACTATACAATGAGCAGTTCTTC. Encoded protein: CASSQYGGLYNEQFF.

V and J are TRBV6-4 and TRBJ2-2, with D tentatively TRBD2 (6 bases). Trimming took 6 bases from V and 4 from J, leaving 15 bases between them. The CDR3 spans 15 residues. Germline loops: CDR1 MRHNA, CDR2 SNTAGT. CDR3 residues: CASRPEEGRTGELFF. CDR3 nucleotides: TGTGCCAGCAGGCCCGAGGAGGGGCGCACCGGGGAGCTGTTTTTT.

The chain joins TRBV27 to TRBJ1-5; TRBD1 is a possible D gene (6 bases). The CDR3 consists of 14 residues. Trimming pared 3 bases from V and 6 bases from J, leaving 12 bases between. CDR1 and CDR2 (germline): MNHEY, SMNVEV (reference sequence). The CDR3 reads CASSFRQGIQPQHF. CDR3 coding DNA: TGTGCCAGCAGTTTCAGGCAGGGGATTCAGCCCCAGCATTTT.

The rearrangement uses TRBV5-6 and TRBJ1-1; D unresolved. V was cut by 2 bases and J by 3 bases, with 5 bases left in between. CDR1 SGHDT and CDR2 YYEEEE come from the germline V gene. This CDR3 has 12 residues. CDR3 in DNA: TGTGCCAGCAGCTTTTCTTACACTGAAGCTTTCTTT. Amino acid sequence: CASSFSYTEAFF.

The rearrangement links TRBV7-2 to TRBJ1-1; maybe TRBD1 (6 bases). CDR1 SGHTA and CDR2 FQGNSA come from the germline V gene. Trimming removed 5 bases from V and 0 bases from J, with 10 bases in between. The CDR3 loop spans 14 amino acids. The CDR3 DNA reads TGTGCCAGCAGCCCCGGGACAATGAACACTGAAGCTTTCTTT. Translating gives CASSPGTMNTEAFF.

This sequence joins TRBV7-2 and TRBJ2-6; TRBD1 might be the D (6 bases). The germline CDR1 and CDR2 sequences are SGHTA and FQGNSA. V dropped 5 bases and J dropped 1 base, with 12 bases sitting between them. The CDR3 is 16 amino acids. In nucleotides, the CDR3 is TGTGCCAGCAGCGAGCTTAGGGGGTCTGGGGCCAACGTCCTGACTTTC. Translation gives CASSELRGSGANVLTF.

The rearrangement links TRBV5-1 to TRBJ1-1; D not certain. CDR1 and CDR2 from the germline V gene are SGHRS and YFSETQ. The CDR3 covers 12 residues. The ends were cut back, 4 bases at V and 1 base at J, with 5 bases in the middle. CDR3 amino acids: CASSRSNTEAFF. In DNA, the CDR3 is TGCGCCAGCAGCCGTTCGAACACTGAAGCTTTCTTT.

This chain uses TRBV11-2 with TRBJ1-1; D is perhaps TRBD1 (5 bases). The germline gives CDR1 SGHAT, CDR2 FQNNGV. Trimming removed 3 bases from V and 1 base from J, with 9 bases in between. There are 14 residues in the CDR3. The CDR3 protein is CASSLPRENTEAFF. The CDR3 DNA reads TGTGCCAGCAGCTTGCCCAGGGAGAACACTGAAGCTTTCTTT.